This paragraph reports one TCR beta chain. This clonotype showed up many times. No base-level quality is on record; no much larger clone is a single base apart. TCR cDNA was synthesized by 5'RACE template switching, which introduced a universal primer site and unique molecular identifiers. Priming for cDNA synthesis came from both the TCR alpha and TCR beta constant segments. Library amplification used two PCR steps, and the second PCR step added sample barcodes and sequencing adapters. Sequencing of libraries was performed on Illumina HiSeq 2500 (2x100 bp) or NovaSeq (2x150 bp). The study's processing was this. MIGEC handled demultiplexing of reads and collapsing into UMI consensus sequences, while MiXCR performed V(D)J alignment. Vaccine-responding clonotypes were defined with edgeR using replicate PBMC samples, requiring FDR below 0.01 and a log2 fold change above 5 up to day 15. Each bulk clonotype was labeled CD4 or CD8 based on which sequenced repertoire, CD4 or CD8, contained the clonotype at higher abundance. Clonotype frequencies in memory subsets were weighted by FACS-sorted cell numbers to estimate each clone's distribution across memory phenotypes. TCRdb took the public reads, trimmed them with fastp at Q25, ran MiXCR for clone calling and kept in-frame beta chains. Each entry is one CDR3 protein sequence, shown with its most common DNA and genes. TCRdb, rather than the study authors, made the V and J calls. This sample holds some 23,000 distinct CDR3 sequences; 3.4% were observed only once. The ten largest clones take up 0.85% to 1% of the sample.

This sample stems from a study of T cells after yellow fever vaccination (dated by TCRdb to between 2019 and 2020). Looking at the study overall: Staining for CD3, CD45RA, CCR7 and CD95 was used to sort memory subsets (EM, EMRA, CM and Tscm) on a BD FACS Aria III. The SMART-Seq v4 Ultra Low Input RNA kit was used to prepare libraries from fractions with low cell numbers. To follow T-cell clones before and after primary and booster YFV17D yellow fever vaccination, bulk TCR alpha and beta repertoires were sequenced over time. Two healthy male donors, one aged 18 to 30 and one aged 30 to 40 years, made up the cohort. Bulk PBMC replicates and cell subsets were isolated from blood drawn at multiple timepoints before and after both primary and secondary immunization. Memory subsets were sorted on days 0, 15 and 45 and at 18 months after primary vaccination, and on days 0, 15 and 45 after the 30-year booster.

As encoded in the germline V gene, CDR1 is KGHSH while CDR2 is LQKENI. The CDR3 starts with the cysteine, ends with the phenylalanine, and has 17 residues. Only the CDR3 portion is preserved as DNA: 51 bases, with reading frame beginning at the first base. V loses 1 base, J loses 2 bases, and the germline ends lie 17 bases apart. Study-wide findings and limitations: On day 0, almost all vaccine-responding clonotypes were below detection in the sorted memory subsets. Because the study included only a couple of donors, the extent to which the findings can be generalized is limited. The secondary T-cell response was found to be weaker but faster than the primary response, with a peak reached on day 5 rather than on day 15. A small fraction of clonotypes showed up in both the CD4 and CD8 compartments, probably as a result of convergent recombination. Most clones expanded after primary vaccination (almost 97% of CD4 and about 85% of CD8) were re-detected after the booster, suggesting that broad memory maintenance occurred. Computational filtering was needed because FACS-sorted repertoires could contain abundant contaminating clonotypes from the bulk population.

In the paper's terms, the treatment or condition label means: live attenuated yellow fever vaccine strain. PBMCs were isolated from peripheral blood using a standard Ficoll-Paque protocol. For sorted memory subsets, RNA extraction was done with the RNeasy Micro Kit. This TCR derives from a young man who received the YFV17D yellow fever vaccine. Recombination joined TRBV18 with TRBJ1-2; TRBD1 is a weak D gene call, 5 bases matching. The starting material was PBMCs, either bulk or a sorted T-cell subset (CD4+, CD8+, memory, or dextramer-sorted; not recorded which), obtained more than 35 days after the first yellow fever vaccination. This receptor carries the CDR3 CASSPRVGGAENYGYTF. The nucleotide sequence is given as TGTGCCAGCTCACCACGCGTTGGGGGAGCCGAAAACTATGGCTACACCTTC.